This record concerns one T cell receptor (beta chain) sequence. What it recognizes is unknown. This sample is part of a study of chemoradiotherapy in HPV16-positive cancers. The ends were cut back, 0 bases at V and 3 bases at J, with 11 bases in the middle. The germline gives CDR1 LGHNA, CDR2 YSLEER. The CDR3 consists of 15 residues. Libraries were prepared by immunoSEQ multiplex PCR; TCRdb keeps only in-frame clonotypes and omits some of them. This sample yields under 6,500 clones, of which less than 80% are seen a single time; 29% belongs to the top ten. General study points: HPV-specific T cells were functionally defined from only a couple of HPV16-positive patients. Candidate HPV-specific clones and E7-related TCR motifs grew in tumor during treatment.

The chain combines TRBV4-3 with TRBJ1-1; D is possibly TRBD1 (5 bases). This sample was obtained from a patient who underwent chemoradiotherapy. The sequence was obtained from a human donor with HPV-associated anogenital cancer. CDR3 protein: CASSQDSGGYTEAFF. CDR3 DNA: TGCGCCAGCAGCCAAGATTCGGGGGGATACACTGAAGCTTTCTTT.